This T cell receptor beta chain was identified in a study of T cell repertoires in cytomegalovirus infection. General study results and limits: Cumulated frequencies of public TCR beta families served to identify carriers of CMV plus the relevant HLA. The response measured ex vivo was dominated by TCR beta clonotypes (HLA-C-restricted and CMV-specific).

Each CDR3 protein is one row after TCRdb ran MiXCR on the reads. The sample consists of approximately 190,000 distinct CDR3 sequences, 7.5% to 10% of them appearing once. The CDR3 extends over 16 amino acids. Germline CDR1 is DFQATT and CDR2 is SNEGSKA (reference sequence). The V end lost 2 bases, the J end lost 0 bases, and 17 bases lay between the germline ends. This clonotype was observed many times. Its antigen is not known. V usage is TRBV20-1 and J usage is TRBJ2-7, with D maybe TRBD2 (5 bases). This TCR came from a human donor in good health (CMV status not recorded). Some clones in this sample may be carry-over from other donors' samples. Material for sequencing was PBMCs. The chain's CDR3 is CSARLGGRLSSYEQYF. The CDR3 coding sequence is TGCAGTGCTAGACTGGGCGGGCGGCTAAGCTCCTACGAGCAGTACTTC.